This record covers a single TCR beta chain. Its specificity is not known. This record comes from a study of cytomegalovirus exposure and HLA in healthy donors. The PCR used 60 Vbeta and 13 Jbeta primers. TCRdb's copy holds only in-frame clones and misses some; the assay was immunoSEQ multiplex PCR. The data contain about 150,000 clones, 60% to 80% of them singletons. This CDR3 region has 17 residues. The junction had 6 bases not matched to a gene; V was cut back by 5 bases and J by 3 bases. The germline V gene encodes CDR1 MNHEY and CDR2 SMNVEV (reference sequence). Study outcomes and limitations: Among TCR beta chains of equal frequency, HLA-associated ones were more clonally expanded in a later analysis. Published work reported that the classifier diagnosed cytomegalovirus status with high specificity and sensitivity.

The specimen sequenced was PBMCs. J is TRBJ2-1 and V is TRBV27; 14 bases are a match to TRBD2. This clonotype was obtained from a man aged 18 to 29 in good health and CMV-seropositive. This CDR3 reads CASSDQTSGRDYNEQFF. CDR3 DNA sequence: TGTGCCAGCAGTGATCAGACTAGCGGGAGGGACTACAATGAGCAGTTCTTC.